What follows are 6 T cell receptor beta chains derived from one specimen sequenced in a study of blood T cells in healthy people across ages. A second about 6 to 11 cycle PCR used barcoded and J-beta primers. TCRdb reprocessed the 5' RACE reads via MiXCR and lists one record per CDR3 protein. Of roughly 1.5 million distinct CDR3 sequences in the sample, roughly 43% were seen once. The sequenced material came from blood. These TCRs come from a woman aged 18-29 years in good health.

V is TRBV20-1 and J is TRBJ2-7; 8 nucleotides match TRBD1. The J segment lost 6 bases and the V segment lost 5 bases, leaving 9 bases of the junction unmatched. The V gene's germline CDR1 is DFQATT and CDR2 SNEGSKA (reference sequence). This CDR3 comprises 13 residues. The CDR3 region is CSAPPGQGGEQYF. CDR3 bases: TGCAGTGCTCCCCCCGGACAGGGCGGCGAGCAGTACTTC.

For the CDR3, the DNA is TGTGCCAGCAGCCAAGACGCACTAGGCTACGAGCAGTACTTC. Translation: CASSQDALGYEQYF. V and J are TRBV3-1 and TRBJ2-5, with D tentatively TRBD2 (5 bases). The J call may be wrong; the DNA end is better matched by TRBJ2-7. Germline V lookup: CDR1 LGHDT, CDR2 YNNKEL (reference sequence). The length of the CDR3 is 14 residues.

The chain is built from TRBV18 and TRBJ1-2; no clear D gene. CDR3 length: 13 residues. Germline CDR1 reads KGHSH; CDR2 reads LQKENI. V was cut by 7 bases and J by 7 bases, with 16 bases left in between. The CDR3: CASLAAVTTGYTF. CDR3 in DNA: TGTGCCAGCTTGGCCGCAGTGACTACTGGCTACACCTTC.

The V gene is TRBV30, the J gene TRBJ1-2, with D possibly matching TRBD1 (5 bases). Trimming removed 0 bases at V and 4 bases at J, with 12 bases between. The CDR3 contains 14 residues. Germline V gene lookup returns CDR1 GTSNPN and CDR2 SVGIG (reference sequence). In DNA form, the CDR3 reads TGTGCCTGGAGTGTACCAGGGAGGGCCTATGGCTACACCTTC. This codes for CAWSVPGRAYGYTF.

The CDR3 bases are TGTGCCATCAGTGAGTCGGACGGGTTAAACTATGGCTACACCTTC. Protein sequence: CAISESDGLNYGYTF. V gene TRBV10-3 combines with J gene TRBJ1-2; unclear D gene. The CDR3 has 15 residues. With 0 bases removed from V and 2 bases from J, the gap between germline ends came to 10 bases. The germline V gene encodes CDR1 ENHRY and CDR2 SYGVKD.

This chain uses TRBV12-3 or TRBV12-4 with TRBJ2-3; 9 bases are a match to TRBD1. V lost 6 bases, J lost 3 bases, and 7 bases stayed unmatched. The CDR3 loop spans 15 amino acids. CDR3 DNA sequence: TGTGCCAGCAGCCCACAGGGGGCGAAGACAGATACGCAGTATTTT. This translates into CASSPQGAKTDTQYF.